Below are 10 T cell receptor beta chains sequenced from a single sample in a study of blood T cell repertoires in COVID-19. The table came from immunoSEQ multiplex PCR; TCRdb's copy has only in-frame clones and leaves some out. The sample contains 130,000 to 150,000 clones, 65% to 90% of which appear only once. The specimen sequenced was peripheral blood. The receptors were sampled from a human donor in a cohort sampled during active COVID-19.

The CDR3 sequence is CASSLSGQGSDTQYF. In nucleotides, the CDR3 is TGTGCCAGCAGTTTATCGGGACAGGGGTCAGATACGCAGTATTTT. The rearrangement uses TRBV28 and TRBJ2-3; TRBD1 matches at 10 bases. Germline CDR1 MDHEN, CDR2 SYDVKM. The CDR3 is 15 amino acids. The V gene end was trimmed by 1 base and the J gene end by 4 bases; junction bases not matched to a gene: 2.

This clone has only one observation. The chain uses TRBV6-5 and TRBJ2-7; 8 bases line up with TRBD1. Germline lookup yields CDR1 MNHEY and CDR2 SVGAGI. Trimming at V came to 2 bases and at J to 7 bases, leaving 7 bases not matched to a gene. This CDR3 contains 14 residues. The CDR3, as DNA: TGTGCCAGCAGTTACCGGACAGGGACCATGGAGCAGTACTTC. Protein: CASSYRTGTMEQYF.

The chain uses TRBV18 and TRBJ2-7, with 9 nucleotides matching TRBD1. Trimming removed 5 bases from V and 6 bases from J; junction bases left unmatched: 11. Germline CDR1 is KGHSH and CDR2 is LQKENI. The CDR3 is made up of 15 amino acids. CDR3 region: CASSDSGTGISEQYF. For the CDR3, the DNA is TGTGCCAGCTCAGACTCCGGGACAGGGATATCCGAGCAGTACTTC. Full variable domain (remainder filled in from reference TRBV18 and TRBJ2-7): NAGVMQNPRHLVRRRGQEARLRCSPMKGHSHVYWYRQLPEEGLKFMVYLQKENIIDESGMPKERFSAEFPKEGPSILRIQQVVRGDSAAYFCASSDSGTGISEQYFGPGTRLTVT.

The V and J genes are TRBV18 and TRBJ2-5; D is perhaps TRBD2 (6 bases). This CDR3 has 15 amino acids. The germline V gene encodes CDR1 KGHSH and CDR2 LQKENI. Trimming removed 3 bases at V and 3 bases at J, with 14 bases between. CDR3 loop: CASSPAGRRKETQYF. The CDR3 DNA reads as TGTGCCAGCTCACCCGCGGGGAGGAGGAAAGAGACCCAGTACTTC. Full variable domain (remainder filled in from reference TRBV18 and TRBJ2-5): NAGVMQNPRHLVRRRGQEARLRCSPMKGHSHVYWYRQLPEEGLKFMVYLQKENIIDESGMPKERFSAEFPKEGPSILRIQQVVRGDSAAYFCASSPAGRRKETQYFGPGTRLLVL.

The chain is built from TRBV29-1 and TRBJ2-7; 7 bases agree with TRBD1. CDR3 length equals 13 residues. The germline V gene encodes CDR1 SQVTM and CDR2 ANQGSEA. J was trimmed by 4 bases and V by 4 bases; bases with no gene match: 7. The DNA for the CDR3 is TGCAGCGTTGGACAGGGTTGGGCATACGAGCAGTACTTC. Protein sequence: CSVGQGWAYEQYF.

The chain recombines TRBV7-9 with TRBJ2-3, with 11 bases that match TRBD1. With V trimmed by 4 bases and J by 5 bases, 2 bases remained unmatched. The germline gives CDR1 SEHNR, CDR2 FQNEAQ (reference sequence). This CDR3 contains 14 residues. CDR3 DNA: TGTGCCAGCAGCTCGGGACAGGGGGGAGATACGCAGTATTTT. This encodes CASSSGQGGDTQYF.

This chain links TRBV6-5 with TRBJ1-4; TRBD1 agrees at 10 bases. This CDR3 contains 15 residues. Germline CDR1 is MNHEY and CDR2 is SVGAGI. The V segment lost 5 bases and the J segment 8 bases; nucleotides outside the gene matches: 8. Here the CDR3 reads CASSPPGQGREKLFF. The CDR3 DNA reads as TGTGCCAGCAGTCCGCCGGGACAGGGGAGGGAAAAACTGTTTTTT.

Here the CDR3 reads CASSTPTGEQYF. The CDR3 nucleotides are TGTGCCAGCAGCACTCCTACGGGGGAGCAGTACTTC. V gene TRBV28 combines with J gene TRBJ2-7; TRBD2 is a possible D gene (5 bases). Germline CDR1 MDHEN, CDR2 SYDVKM. This CDR3 comprises 12 residues. V lost 6 bases and J 7 bases, leaving 13 bases between the germline ends.

The sample holds one count of this clone. This sequence joins TRBV7-2 and TRBJ2-1, with D perhaps TRBD2 (7 bases). This CDR3 has 16 amino acids. V gave up 0 bases and J gave up 3 bases, with 12 bases separating them. From germline, CDR1 is SGHTA and CDR2 FQGNSA. CDR3 DNA: TGTGCCAGCAGCTTAGCTGGGGGAGGGGGCTACAATGAGCAGTTCTTC. Translated, it gives CASSLAGGGGYNEQFF.

The rearrangement joins TRBV5-1 to TRBJ1-5; tentatively, D is TRBD1 (6 bases). The CDR3 loop spans 17 amino acids. Trimming left V 1 base short and J 2 bases short, with 16 bases between. Germline lookup yields CDR1 SGHRS and CDR2 YFSETQ. CDR3 residues: CASSLRGGYKGNQPQHF. CDR3 DNA: TGCGCCAGCAGCTTGAGGGGGGGCTACAAGGGCAATCAGCCCCAGCATTTT.